The 8 T cell receptor beta chains reported below all come from one sample, sequenced in a study of vaccination effects on CD4 cells after COVID-19 (dated by TCRdb to between 2021 and 2022). Their antigen targets remain unknown. In the ViraFEST assay, PBMC were stimulated with viral peptide pools, and antigen-specific CD4+ T cell clonotypes were then identified by expansion using TCR sequencing. After about 10 days of culture, CD4+ T cells were isolated with the EasySep CD4+ T cell isolation kit. Participants received two doses of either the BNT162b2 or the mRNA-1273 mRNA SARS-CoV-2 vaccine. Library construction relied on the immunoSEQ multiplex PCR assay. As stored in TCRdb, this immuneACCESS dataset retains in-frame rearrangements with V and J assigned. A fraction of the clones does not appear; measured against another copy, unresolved V genes explain less than half of the discrepancy, and the remainder lacks a known reason. For this sample the table gives around 30,000 clones, of which about 70% were detected only once. Clones ranked in the top ten supply about 10% of the sample.

The source material was CD4+ T cells from PBMCs cultured with HCoV-NL63 spike peptides, sampled after COVID-19 vaccination. Explained via the paper, the cell subset or site label denotes: HCoV-NL63 spike overlapping peptide pool stimulation. These receptors were obtained from a human donor who received a COVID-19 vaccine.

This clone was observed a few times. This chain joins TRBV15 and TRBJ2-1; D gene unclear. The V end was cut by 8 bases, the J end by 5 bases, with 1 base between. The CDR3 is 9 amino acids. Germline V gene lookup returns CDR1 LNHNV and CDR2 YYDKDF (reference sequence). CDR3 sequence reads: CATHNEQFF. CDR3 nucleotide sequence: TGTGCCACCCACAATGAGCAGTTCTTC.

The J gene is TRBJ1-5, the V gene TRBV27, with a tentative D call TRBD1 (5 bases). V was shortened by 4 bases and J by 3 bases, with 10 bases between the two germline ends. The germline CDR1 and CDR2 sequences are MNHEY and SMNVEV (reference sequence). There are 14 residues in the CDR3. The CDR3 DNA sequence: TGTGCCAGCAGTTACGGGGCTGACAATCAGCCCCAGCATTTT. This encodes CASSYGADNQPQHF.

The J gene is TRBJ1-1, the V gene TRBV5-1; unclear D gene. CDR3 size: 13 residues. Trimming left V 0 bases short and J 6 bases short, with 9 bases between. Germline values: CDR1 SGHRS, CDR2 YFSETQ. The CDR3 DNA is TGCGCCAGCAGCTTGGATCAGGTCCCTGAAGCTTTCTTT. Translating it yields CASSLDQVPEAFF.

The rearrangement links TRBV5-1 to TRBJ2-7, with 8 bases that match TRBD1. Germline CDR1 reads SGHRS; CDR2 reads YFSETQ. The CDR3 loop spans 15 amino acids. V was pared by 4 bases and J by 2 bases, with 8 bases of the junction left unmatched. The CDR3 DNA is TGCGCCAGCAGCCCTGGCAGGGGGCCAACCTACGAGCAGTACTTC. Its translation: CASSPGRGPTYEQYF.

V and J are TRBV5-4 and TRBJ2-3; 8 bases match TRBD1. The CDR3 consists of 16 residues. The germline CDR1 and CDR2 sequences are SGHNT and YYREEE (reference sequence). V was pared by 2 bases and J by 5 bases, with 10 bases of the junction left unmatched. The CDR3 spells CASSFALRGRIDTQYF. CDR3 DNA: TGTGCCAGCAGCTTCGCACTCAGGGGGCGGATAGATACGCAGTATTTT.

V gene TRBV2 combines with J gene TRBJ2-2, with D maybe TRBD2 (5 bases). V shed 4 bases and J shed 6 bases, with 9 bases lying between them. The germline gives CDR1 SNHLY, CDR2 FYNNEI. This CDR3 has 13 amino acids. In DNA, the CDR3 is TGTGCCAGCAGTGTCGAGGGCCCCGGGGAGCTGTTTTTT. This gives the protein CASSVEGPGELFF.

The rearrangement links TRBV27 to TRBJ1-1; no definite D call. This CDR3 has 14 residues. Trimming removed 0 bases at V and 0 bases at J, with 5 bases between. Germline-derived CDR1 and CDR2 are MNHEY and SMNVEV (reference sequence). CDR3 region: CASSLSTVNTEAFF. The CDR3 DNA reads TGTGCCAGCAGTTTATCCACAGTGAACACTGAAGCTTTCTTT.

This clone was picked up one time. This rearrangement joins TRBV5-6 to TRBJ2-5; maybe TRBD2 (5 bases). The V and J ends lost 3 bases and 4 bases respectively, with 13 bases between them. The CDR3 runs 14 residues. Germline CDR1 is SGHDT and CDR2 is YYEEEE. Here the CDR3 DNA reads TGTGCCAGCAGCTCCCCACCGGGGTTAGAGACCCAGTACTTC. Its translation is CASSSPPGLETQYF.